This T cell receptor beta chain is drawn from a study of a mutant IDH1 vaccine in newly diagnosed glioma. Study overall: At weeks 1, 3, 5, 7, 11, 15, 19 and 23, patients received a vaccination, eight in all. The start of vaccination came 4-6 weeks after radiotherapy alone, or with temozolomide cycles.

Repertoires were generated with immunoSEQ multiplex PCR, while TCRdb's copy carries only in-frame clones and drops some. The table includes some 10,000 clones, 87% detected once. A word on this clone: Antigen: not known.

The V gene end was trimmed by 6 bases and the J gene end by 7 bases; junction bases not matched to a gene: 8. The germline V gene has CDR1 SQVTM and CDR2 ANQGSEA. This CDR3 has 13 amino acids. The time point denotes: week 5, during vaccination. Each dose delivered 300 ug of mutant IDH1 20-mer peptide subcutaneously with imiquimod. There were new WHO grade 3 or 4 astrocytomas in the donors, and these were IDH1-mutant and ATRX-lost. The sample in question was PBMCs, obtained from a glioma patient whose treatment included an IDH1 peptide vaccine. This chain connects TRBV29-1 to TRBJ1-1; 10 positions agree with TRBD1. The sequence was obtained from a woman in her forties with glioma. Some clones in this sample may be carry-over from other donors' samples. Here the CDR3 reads CSVRQGAGDEAFF. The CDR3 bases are TGCAGCGTCCGACAGGGGGCGGGGGATGAAGCTTTCTTT.